This T cell receptor (beta chain) was recovered during a study of blood T cell repertoires in COVID-19. As for the study in general: The United States, Italy and Spain supplied acute and convalescent COVID-19 samples. T cells, B-cell-depleted T cells, or PBMCs provided the cDNA or gDNA that served as material.

Sequenced by immunoSEQ multiplex PCR; TCRdb stores in-frame clones only, minus some. Among under 300,000 clones listed, about nine tenths were seen once. The TCR sequence derives from a woman aged 35 to 49 who had recovered from COVID-19. Sequenced input: peripheral blood.

CDR3: CASSSGLYQPQHF. In DNA, the CDR3 is TGTGCCAGCAGCTCGGGTTTGTATCAGCCCCAGCATTTT. The chain has TRBV2 and TRBJ1-5; no definite D call. V was cut by 6 bases and J by 5 bases, with 11 bases left in between. From germline, CDR1 is SNHLY and CDR2 FYNNEI. The CDR3 is 13 residues long. Full variable domain (missing parts from reference TRBV2 and TRBJ1-5): EPEVTQTPSHQVTQMGQEVILRCVPISNHLYFYWYRQILGQKVEFLVSFYNNEISEKSEIFDDQFSVERPDGSNFTLKIRSTKLEDSAMYFCASSSGLYQPQHFGDGTRLSIL.